These 18 T cell receptor beta chains came from one sample sequenced in a study of T-cell reconstitution after alpha-beta-depleted transplantation in children. Unique molecular identifiers tagged the TCRbeta library. TCRdb redid the calling of the PCR reads with MiXCR, one entry per CDR3 protein. This repertoire shows almost 250,000 distinct CDR3 sequences, more than 20% found once; its top ten account for about 2.6%. Sequenced here: PBMCs, sampled before TCRalphabeta/CD19-depleted stem cell transplant. Receptor source: a girl aged 2 to 10 with Fanconi anemia, due to receive a stem cell transplant.

This clonotype was seen repeatedly, ten times or more. The chain couples TRBV12-3 or TRBV12-4 to TRBJ2-1, with 8 bases fitting TRBD2. With V trimmed by 5 bases and J by 9 bases, 15 bases remained unmatched. The length of the CDR3 is 16 residues. The CDR3 nucleotides read TGTGCCAGCAGTCCAGGGAAACTAGCGGTTGGTGGTGAGCAGTTCTTC. It specifies CASSPGKLAVGGEQFF.

The CDR3 sequence: CSVPGQVAYEQYF. As DNA, the CDR3 is TGCAGCGTCCCCGGGCAGGTTGCCTACGAGCAGTACTTC. J is TRBJ2-7 and V is TRBV29-1; no clear D. The CDR3 consists of 13 residues. Germline V gives CDR1 SQVTM, CDR2 ANQGSEA. V was pared by 6 bases and J by 2 bases, with 14 bases between.

There are many counts of this clonotype. V is TRBV12-3 or TRBV12-4 and J is TRBJ2-5; 7 bases align to TRBD2. V was pared by 2 bases and J by 7 bases, with 4 bases of the junction left unmatched. The CDR3 extends over 13 amino acids. The CDR3 loop is CASSLSGEGTQYF. CDR3 DNA sequence: TGTGCCAGCAGTTTATCGGGGGAGGGGACCCAGTACTTC.

This clonotype has a handful of counts. CDR3 DNA sequence: TGTGCCAGCAATGGAGGGGCGATAGGACCTAAACCGAACACTGAAGCTTTCTTT. Its translation: CASNGGAIGPKPNTEAFF. This sequence joins TRBV6-1 and TRBJ1-1; D perhaps matches TRBD1 (5 bases). The germline V gene has CDR1 MNHNS and CDR2 SASEGT. V gave up 7 bases and J gave up 1 base, with 25 bases separating them. CDR3 length equals 18 residues.

This clonotype was counted between two and nine times. This rearrangement joins TRBV29-1 to TRBJ1-1; D remains ambiguous. Germline loops: CDR1 SQVTM, CDR2 ANQGSEA. The V and J ends lost 2 bases and 0 bases respectively, with 10 bases between them. The CDR3 covers 14 residues. CDR3 sequence: CSVELRHLNTEAFF. The CDR3, as DNA: TGCAGCGTTGAACTGAGACACTTGAACACTGAAGCTTTCTTT.

This sequence joins TRBV20-1 and TRBJ2-7; 8 bases map to TRBD2. This CDR3 is 13 amino acids long. V trimming: 7 bases; J trimming: 3 bases; junction bases outside the gene matches: 8. Germline V CDR1 and CDR2: DFQATT, SNEGSKA (reference sequence). The CDR3: CSGAGLGIYEQYF. DNA of the CDR3: TGCAGTGGCGCGGGACTAGGTATCTACGAGCAGTACTTC.

At least ten counts were recorded for this clonotype. This chain joins TRBV20-1 and TRBJ1-2; D call uncertain. The CDR3 is 13 amino acids. V lost 3 bases and J lost 8, with 16 bases in between. CDR1 and CDR2 (germline): DFQATT, SNEGSKA (reference sequence). CDR3: CSASLTAVGGYTF. In nucleotides, the CDR3 is TGCAGTGCTAGCCTGACGGCTGTCGGGGGCTACACCTTC.

V gene TRBV20-1 combines with J gene TRBJ2-3; no definite D call. Trimming cost V 6 bases and J 2 bases, with 12 bases left between them. Germline V CDR1 and CDR2: DFQATT, SNEGSKA (reference sequence). The CDR3 is 13 residues long. CDR3 coding DNA: TGCAGTGCCTCCAGCCGAATCACAGATACGCAGTATTTT. Amino acids: CSASSRITDTQYF.

This clonotype appeared a few times. The V gene is TRBV24-1, the J gene TRBJ2-2; D is unclear. CDR3 length: 15 residues. From germline, CDR1 is KGHDR and CDR2 SFDVKD. The germline V and J ends were trimmed by 3 bases and 1 base, with 8 bases remaining between them. The DNA of the CDR3 is TGTGCCACCAGTGATACCAGGCGGAACACCGGGGAGCTGTTTTTT. Amino acid sequence: CATSDTRRNTGELFF.

In this sample, this clonotype turned up a few times. The chain couples TRBV9 to TRBJ2-7; 13 bases are shared with TRBD2. CDR1 SGDLS and CDR2 YYNGEE come from the germline V gene. Losses at the gene ends were 6 bases for V and 2 bases for J; bases not matched to a gene: 5. This CDR3 spans 15 amino acids. The CDR3 DNA is TGTGCCAGCAACAGGACTAGCGGGGGTACCTACGAGCAGTACTTC. Protein: CASNRTSGGTYEQYF. Filled out from reference TRBV9 and TRBJ2-7, the complete variable domain reads DSGVTQTPKHLITATGQRVTLRCSPRSGDLSVYWYQQSLDQGLQFLIQYYNGEERAKGNILERFSAQQFPDLHSELNLSSLELGDSALYFCASNRTSGGTYEQYFGPGTRLTVT.

The rearrangement uses TRBV6-5 and TRBJ2-1, with D hard to call. The CDR3 spans 15 residues. The germline V gene encodes CDR1 MNHEY and CDR2 SVGAGI. Deletions cut 2 bases from V and 6 bases from J, with 14 bases between. DNA for the CDR3: TGTGCCAGCAGTTACGGGCCAGTCGGATCCAATGAGCAGTTCTTC. Translation gives CASSYGPVGSNEQFF.

This clonotype was picked up a small number of times. The chain combines TRBV10-3 with TRBJ2-7, with TRBD2 matching 9 bases. The J segment lost 0 bases and the V segment lost 11 bases, leaving 5 bases of the junction unmatched. The CDR3 is made up of 13 amino acids. Germline V gene lookup returns CDR1 ENHRY and CDR2 SYGVKD. CDR3 sequence: CAGASGTSYEQYF. CDR3 in DNA: TGTGCCGGGGCTAGCGGGACCTCCTACGAGCAGTACTTC.

This clonotype showed up many times. This sequence joins TRBV29-1 and TRBJ2-2; possibly TRBD1 or TRBD2 for D (5 bases each). Germline CDR1 and CDR2: SQVTM and ANQGSEA. The V and J ends lost 4 bases and 2 bases respectively, with 11 bases between them. This CDR3 has 14 residues. CDR3: CSVVGRLNTGELFF. CDR3 in DNA: TGCAGCGTTGTGGGACGGCTCAACACCGGGGAGCTGTTTTTT.

This sequence joins TRBV2 and TRBJ2-1; D remains unclear. Germline loops: CDR1 SNHLY, CDR2 FYNNEI. Trimming removed 1 base from V and 12 bases from J, with 7 bases in between. The CDR3 extends over 11 amino acids. As DNA, the CDR3 is TGTGCCAGCAGTGAAGGGATCTCGCAGTTCTTC. This encodes CASSEGISQFF.

This chain links TRBV2 with TRBJ2-1, with TRBD2 matching over 7 bases. CDR1 is SNHLY and CDR2 is FYNNEI in the germline V gene. V lost 4 bases, J lost 8 bases, and 2 bases stayed unmatched. This CDR3 region has 12 residues. CDR3 in DNA: TGTGCCAGCAGTGGACTAGCCCATGAGCAGTTCTTC. It yields the protein CASSGLAHEQFF. The full variable domain, in which reference TRBV2 and TRBJ2-1 provide the parts outside the CDR3, is EPEVTQTPSHQVTQMGQEVILRCVPISNHLYFYWYRQILGQKVEFLVSFYNNEISEKSEIFDDQFSVERPDGSNFTLKIRSTKLEDSAMYFCASSGLAHEQFFGPGTRLTVL.

This clonotype has just a few counts. The rearrangement links TRBV7-3 to TRBJ2-3; D might be TRBD2 (6 bases). Trimming took off 3 bases at V and 3 bases at J, with 13 bases between the two ends. In germline, CDR1 is SGHTA, CDR2 FQGTGA. This CDR3 has 15 residues. This chain's CDR3 is CASSFTAGQTDTQYF. The CDR3 DNA follows: TGTGCCAGCAGCTTTACGGCGGGGCAAACAGATACGCAGTATTTT.

The genes are TRBV29-1 and TRBJ2-7, with D maybe TRBD2 (6 bases). This CDR3 has 18 residues. CDR1 and CDR2 from the germline V gene are SQVTM and ANQGSEA. V was clipped by 1 base and J by 4 bases, with 26 bases between them. CDR3 residues: CSVEVAGGGPLRLYEQYF. The CDR3, as DNA: TGCAGCGTTGAAGTCGCCGGGGGAGGTCCTCTACGTTTGTACGAGCAGTACTTC.

This clonotype has at least ten counts. The chain is built from TRBV12-3 or TRBV12-4 and TRBJ1-6; D possibly corresponds to TRBD1 (6 bases). The CDR3 consists of 14 residues. V was pared by 2 bases and J by 8 bases, with 10 bases between. The CDR3 DNA follows: TGTGCCAGCAGTTTAAGGGGGTCGGATTCACCCCTCCACTTT. Translated: CASSLRGSDSPLHF.